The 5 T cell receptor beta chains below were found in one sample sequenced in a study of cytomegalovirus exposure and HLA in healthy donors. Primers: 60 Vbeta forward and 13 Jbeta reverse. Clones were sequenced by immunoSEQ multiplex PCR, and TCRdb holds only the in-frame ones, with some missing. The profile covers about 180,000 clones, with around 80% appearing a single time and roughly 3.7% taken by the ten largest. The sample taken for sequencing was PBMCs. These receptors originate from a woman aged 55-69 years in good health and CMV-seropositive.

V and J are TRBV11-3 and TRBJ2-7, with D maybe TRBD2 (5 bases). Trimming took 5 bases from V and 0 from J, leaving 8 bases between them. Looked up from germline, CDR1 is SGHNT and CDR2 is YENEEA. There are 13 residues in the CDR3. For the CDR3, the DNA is TGTGCCAGCAGCGTAGGGAGCTCCTACGAGCAGTACTTC. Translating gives CASSVGSSYEQYF. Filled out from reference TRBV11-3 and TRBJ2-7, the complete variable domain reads EAGVVQSPRYKIIEKKQPVAFWCNPISGHNTLYWYLQNLGQGPELLIRYENEEAVDDSQLPKDRFSAERLKGVDSTLKIQPAELGDSAVYLCASSVGSSYEQYFGPGTRLTVT.

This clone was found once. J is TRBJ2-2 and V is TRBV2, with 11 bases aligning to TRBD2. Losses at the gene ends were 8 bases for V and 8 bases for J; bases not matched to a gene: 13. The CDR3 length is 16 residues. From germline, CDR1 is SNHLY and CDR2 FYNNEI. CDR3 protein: CASGDLGLAVRGELFF. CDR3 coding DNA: TGTGCCAGCGGAGATTTGGGACTAGCGGTGCGGGGGGAGCTGTTTTTT.

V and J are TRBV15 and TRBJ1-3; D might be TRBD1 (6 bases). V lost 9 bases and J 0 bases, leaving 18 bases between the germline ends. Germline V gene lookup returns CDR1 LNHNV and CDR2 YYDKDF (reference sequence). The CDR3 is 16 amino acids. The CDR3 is CATGHRVGPSGNTIYF. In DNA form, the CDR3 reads TGTGCCACGGGCCACAGGGTAGGGCCCTCTGGAAACACCATATATTTT.

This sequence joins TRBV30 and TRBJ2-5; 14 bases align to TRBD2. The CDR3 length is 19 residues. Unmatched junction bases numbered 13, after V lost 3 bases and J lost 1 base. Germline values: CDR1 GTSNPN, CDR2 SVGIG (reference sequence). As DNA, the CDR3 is TGTGCCTGGAGGGGTCCTATCCTAGGACTAGCGGGGGGCCAAGAGACCCAGTACTTC. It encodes CAWRGPILGLAGGQETQYF. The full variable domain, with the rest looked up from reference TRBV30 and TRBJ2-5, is SQTIHQWPATLVQPVGSPLSLECTVEGTSNPNLYWYRQAAGRGLQLLFYSVGIGQISSEVPQNLSASRPQDRQFILSSKKLLLSDSGFYLCAWRGPILGLAGGQETQYFGPGTRLLVL.

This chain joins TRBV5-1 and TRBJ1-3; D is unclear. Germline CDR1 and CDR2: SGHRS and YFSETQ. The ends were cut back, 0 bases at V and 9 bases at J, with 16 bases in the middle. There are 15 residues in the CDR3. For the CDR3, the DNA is TGCGCCAGCAGCTTGGCTCTTCCCCCGGAGGGCACCATATATTTT. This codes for CASSLALPPEGTIYF.